The T cell receptor (beta chain) described here comes from a study of shared clonotypes between healthy human individuals. Turning to the study itself: CD4 naive and CD4 memory each took three plates per donor, while CD8 naive took two and CD8 memory one. Points from the study as a whole: Donor clonotype sharing was expected to depend on sequencing depth.

On this clone itself: What it binds is unknown.

Deletions cut 3 bases from V and 4 bases from J, with 9 bases between. The CDR3 loop spans 13 amino acids. CDR1 and CDR2 (germline): MNHEY, SMNVEV (reference sequence). Original processing methods: With immunoSEQ giving junction-only sequences and no quality scores, filtering differed. Data came from immunoSEQ multiplex PCR; TCRdb stores just in-frame clones and leaves some out. Clonal size and the V and J genes are those of that table, whereas D and trimming came from the DNA. There are some 600,000 clones in the sample; approximately 96% occur only once, and about 0.11% lies in the top ten. Selected positively for CCR7 and CD45RO-negative, naive CD8 cells excluded terminally differentiated effector memory CD45RA+ cells.

The source is a woman in her twenties or thirties in good health. The sequenced sample consisted of naive CD8+ T cells sorted from blood. The chain employs TRBV27 and TRBJ1-2; D gene unclear. The CDR3 DNA reads as TGTGCCAGCAGTTTCGGACCGAGCTATGGCTACACCTTC. Protein: CASSFGPSYGYTF.